This T cell receptor (beta chain) is drawn from a study of shared clonotypes between healthy human individuals. Study observations and caveats: Naive subsets generally had larger estimated richness than memory subsets. The study drew on few donors, limiting represented genetic and exposure-history diversity.

The data were produced by immunoSEQ multiplex PCR, yet TCRdb's version contains in-frame clones alone and is incomplete. Of nearly 750,000 clones in the sample, approximately 77% were seen once. This CDR3 region has 18 residues. Germline-derived CDR1 and CDR2 are MDHEN and SYDVKM. The V segment lost 3 bases and the J segment 0 bases; nucleotides outside the gene matches: 10. This clone was seen only once. Its antigen is as yet unknown. The chain joins TRBV28 to TRBJ2-2; TRBD2 matches at 7 bases. Sequencing was carried out using memory CD4+ T cells sorted from blood. Subset given: CD45RA-negative fraction. The sequence was obtained from a woman in her 30s in good health. The CDR3 here is CASSFGLAALANTGELFF. DNA for the CDR3: TGTGCCAGCAGTTTCGGCCTAGCGGCCTTGGCGAACACCGGGGAGCTGTTTTTT. The complete variable domain, with remaining parts taken from reference TRBV28 and TRBJ2-2, reads DVKVTQSSRYLVKRTGEKVFLECVQDMDHENMFWYRQDPGLGLRLIYFSYDVKMKEKGDIPEGYSVSREKKERFSLILESASTNQTSMYLCASSFGLAALANTGELFFGEGSRLTVL.